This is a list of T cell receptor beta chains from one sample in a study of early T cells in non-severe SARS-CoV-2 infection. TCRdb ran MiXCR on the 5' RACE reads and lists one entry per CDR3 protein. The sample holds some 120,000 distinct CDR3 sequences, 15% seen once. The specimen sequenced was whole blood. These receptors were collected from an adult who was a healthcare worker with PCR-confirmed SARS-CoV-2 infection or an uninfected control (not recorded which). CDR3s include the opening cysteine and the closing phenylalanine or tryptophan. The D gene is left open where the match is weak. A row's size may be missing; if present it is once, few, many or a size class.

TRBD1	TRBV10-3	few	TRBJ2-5	CAISEIQGVLETQYF	TGTGCCATCAGTGAGATACAGGGGGTGCTAGAGACCCAGTACTTC
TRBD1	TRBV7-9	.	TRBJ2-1	CASSTGDRASWEQFF	TGTGCCAGCAGCACAGGCGACAGGGCCAGTTGGGAGCAGTTCTTC
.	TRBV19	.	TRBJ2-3	CASSMSSGIDTDTQYF	TGTGCCAGTAGTATGTCATCAGGGATCGACACAGATACGCAGTATTTT
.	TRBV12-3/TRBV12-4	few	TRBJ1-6	CASNFGGLGGSSPLHF	TGTGCCAGCAACTTTGGCGGCCTAGGAGGCAGTTCACCCCTCCACTTT
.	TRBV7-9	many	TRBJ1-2	CASSWDSTGYGYTF	TGTGCCAGCAGCTGGGATAGCACGGGCTATGGCTACACCTTC
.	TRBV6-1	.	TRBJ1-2	CASSPIRRGYGYTF	TGTGCCAGCAGTCCTATCCGTCGGGGATATGGCTACACCTTC
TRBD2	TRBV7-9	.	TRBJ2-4	CASSLSASGDIQYF	TGTGCCAGCAGCTTAAGTGCTAGCGGGGACATTCAGTACTTC
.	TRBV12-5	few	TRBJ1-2	CASGLFSSGGYTF	TGTGCTAGTGGTTTGTTCTCTTCAGGTGGCTACACCTTC
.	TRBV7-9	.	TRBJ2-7	CASSRTADEQYF	TGTGCCAGCAGTAGGACGGCCGACGAGCAGTACTTC
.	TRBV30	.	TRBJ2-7	CAWRLKGTYEQYF	TGTGCCTGGAGACTTAAGGGGACCTACGAGCAGTACTTC
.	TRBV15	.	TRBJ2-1	CATSGGDEQFF	TGTGCCACCAGCGGGGGCGATGAGCAGTTCTTC
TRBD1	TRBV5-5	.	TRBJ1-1	CASSPGGRSDTEAFF	TGTGCCAGCAGCCCAGGGGGACGGTCGGACACTGAAGCTTTCTTT
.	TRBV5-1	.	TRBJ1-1	CASSSLPGNTEAFF	TGCGCCAGCAGCTCACTGCCAGGAAACACTGAAGCTTTCTTT
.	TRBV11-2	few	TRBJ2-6	CASSPVNSGANVLTF	TGTGCCAGCAGCCCCGTCAACTCTGGGGCCAACGTCCTGACTTTC
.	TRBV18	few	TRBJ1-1	CASSPGRANTEAFF	TGTGCCAGCTCACCGGGTCGGGCGAACACTGAAGCTTTCTTT
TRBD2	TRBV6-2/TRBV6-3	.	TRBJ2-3	CASRKIWTSGGESTDTQYF	TGTGCCAGCAGAAAAATTTGGACTAGCGGGGGAGAGAGCACAGATACGCAGTATTTT
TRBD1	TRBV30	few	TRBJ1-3	CAWSARGLGNTIYF	TGTGCCTGGAGTGCGAGGGGGCTTGGAAACACCATATATTTT
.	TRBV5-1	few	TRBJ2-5	CASRKTGQETQYF	TGCGCCAGCAGGAAGACAGGACAAGAGACCCAGTACTTC